This T cell receptor (beta chain) comes out of a study of tumor T cells in aggressive B-cell lymphoma. Only in-frame clones appear in the TCRdb table, and some are missing; sequencing was by immunoSEQ multiplex PCR. Among about 5,600 clones, approximately 82% were seen once, and the ten largest hold around 2.8%. The CDR3 runs 15 residues. Trimming removed 0 bases from V and 4 bases from J, with 10 bases in between. Germline CDR1 and CDR2: LGHNA and YNFKEQ. This chain uses TRBV4-2 with TRBJ2-1, with a possible D match to TRBD2 (5 bases). The sequencing sample was made of tumor tissue. This clonotype originated in an adult with diffuse large B cell lymphoma. This CDR3 reads CASSQDPGLYNEQFF. Here the CDR3 DNA reads TGTGCCAGCAGCCAAGACCCTGGACTGTACAATGAGCAGTTCTTC.